This TCR beta chain comes out of a study of blood T cell repertoires in COVID-19. Study in general: Sites across the United States, Italy and Spain contributed samples from acute and convalescent COVID-19.

Participant-given clinical history determined each cohort assignment. Cohort 3 recovered donors had two negative PCRs, clearance, or symptom resolution. This CDR3 is 12 amino acids long. V shed 8 bases and J shed 9 bases, with 14 bases lying between them. Study processing details: Reference gene primer amplification gave nucleated cell count estimates. The protocol was immunoSEQ multiplex PCR, while the TCRdb copy is restricted to in-frame clones and leaves out a portion. Clone size and V and J calls were adopted from that table, with D and trimming inferred from the DNA. The sample consists of approximately 210,000 clones, about 90% of them appearing once.

The chain uses TRBV12-3 or TRBV12-4 and TRBJ2-1, with D tentatively TRBD2 (5 bases). The sequenced material came from PBMCs or T cells enriched from blood (not recorded which). This receptor was taken from a woman younger than 45 who had recovered from COVID-19. CDR3 in amino acids: CASEGGTSEQFF. Here the CDR3 DNA reads TGTGCCAGCGAGGGCGGAACTAGTGAGCAGTTCTTC.